This T cell receptor (beta chain) is drawn from a study of cytomegalovirus exposure and HLA in healthy donors (dated by TCRdb to the late 2010s). Notes on the research overall: According to an earlier analysis of around 600 of the donors, roughly 180 million T cells yielded 95 million to 140 million unique TCR beta sequences and 276 Gb of sequence data. An early release covering roughly 600 HLA-typed donors comprised approximately 300 gigabases of sequencing data and 85 million to 100 million unique TCR sequences. Among the roughly 400 genotyped donors, approximately 81% belonged to the genetic ancestry cluster associated with self-reported Caucasian donors. The aim of the study was to test whether cataloging public T cell receptors could identify signatures of past pathogen exposure. The study used immunosequencing to profile the T cell repertoires of 666 subjects and linked those repertoires to cytomegalovirus serostatus. Along with the approximately 620-subject first cohort, a separate validation cohort of more than 90 different subjects was used. To predict cytomegalovirus infection status, the study combined high-throughput TCR immunosequencing, statistical association of individual TCRs with disease status, and machine learning. To study patterns of TCR occurrence, a later analysis re-analyzed previously published TCR beta repertoires from 666 donors and added high-resolution HLA genotyping. Rather than drawing on any new phenotypic data, the later analysis identified candidate immune exposures from TCR beta sequences and the way those sequences occurred across donors. An earlier analysis of a few hundred of the donors applied high-throughput TCR beta sequencing to assess whether each TCR beta V gene segment acted as functional or pseudogenic. Donor age, sex, ethnicity and CMV serostatus were compiled together with the repertoire data. Genome-wide SNP genotypes for about three fifths of the roughly 670 donors were used in a later genetic analysis, which treated that subset as a discovery cohort. Every repertoire in the discovery cohort had been generated on one and the same sequencing platform. HLA typing covered class I and class II loci at four-digit resolution. Typing coverage varied by locus: roughly 620-630 donors for A, B, C, DRB1 and DQB1; around 560 for DQA1; approximately 570 for DPA1; 450 to 480 for DPB1. Four to six DR-DQ haplotypes were handled as single units for association and clustering, since linkage in the cohort was strong. Among around 400 genotyped donors of the cohort, an average of approximately 200,000 unique TCR beta nucleotide sequences was sequenced per donor, of which about 19% were non-productive. Points the paper makes about the study in general: A few of the identified cytomegalovirus-associated TCR beta chains were confirmed in vitro to be specific for cytomegalovirus antigens. When HLA alleles, especially DR and DQ, strongly co-occurred, attributing TCR associations to individual alleles was difficult. Because counts were too low, approximately 18 rarely observed V segments, including chromosome 9 orphons, were excluded from the earlier analysis of roughly 580 of the donors. In a later genetic analysis, fewer N-insertions in productive TCRs were reported among donors in an Asian-associated ancestry cluster than the 666-donor mean. Sequencing depth was assumed to be roughly uniform across donors in the presence/absence analyses, though that assumption may not hold. While some public TCRs were present in many individuals, most TCR sequences turned up only very rarely across donors. V-gene and J-gene trimming of TCR beta chains was associated with a missense DCLRE1C variant in a later genetic analysis, and the association was replicated in an independent cohort. The classifier was reported to diagnose cytomegalovirus status with high specificity and sensitivity in both the original and validation cohorts. A later analysis reported that several top co-occurrence clusters appeared linked to parvovirus B19, influenza, CMV and Epstein-Barr virus. This cohort had only TCR beta chains sequenced, and the lack of alpha or paired-chain data limited which features could be detected. An earlier analysis of around 540 of the donors showed that most TCR beta V segments appeared in productive rearrangements either about 87% or about 30% of the time, which broadly matched IMGT annotations. A later analysis found that TCR association rates varied across HLA loci, with DRB1 alleles showing the most associated TCRs and HLA-C alleles the fewest. Compared with equally common non-associated chains, HLA-associated TCR beta chains in a later analysis were more clonally expanded and had lower generation probabilities. Correlated functional status among segregating V segments might be attributable to linkage disequilibrium, but an unknown experimental factor could not be ruled out. A further reported finding was that TCR beta sequences accurately predicted the HLA-A and HLA-B alleles for most subjects in the first cohort. Because some donors lacked HLA typing at each locus, the association tests relied only on the typed subset. A group of highly shared sequence variants was considered likely to be a technical artifact of the sequencing pipeline. The only immune exposure information available for the cohort was CMV serostatus. In the study, some 180 TCR beta chains were listed as associated with cytomegalovirus. Most CMV-associated TCR beta chains appeared to be HLA-restricted in a later analysis, and the HLA associations seemed to be driven largely by CMV exposure. Some IMGT-functional V segments, including TRBV6-2 and TRBV6-3, could not be told apart with the 87-base-pair reads, so those segments were excluded. It was suggested by the authors that the approach could potentially be generalized to other disease states and immunological phenotypes. A later analysis associated 16,951 TCR beta sequences with specific HLA alleles at a false discovery rate of 0.05.

V loses 4 bases, J loses 0 bases, and the germline ends lie 7 bases apart. Looking up the germline V gene yields CDR1 SQVTM and CDR2 ANQGSEA. Reading from cysteine to phenylalanine, the CDR3 counts 14 amino acids. Of all the DNA, just the CDR3 is kept, 42 bases in frame from base 1. The cohort comprised around 700 healthy bone marrow donors. All cohort members were sampled while nominally healthy, although unrecorded immune exposures were likely present. The donor was CMV seropositive and was included in the group of approximately 300 seropositive cohort members. A peripheral blood sample was provided by each donor, and peripheral blood mononuclear cells were used for TCR beta sequencing. Genomic DNA was extracted from the blood cell samples with the Qiagen DNeasy Blood Extraction Kit. Comment on this clone: Its antigen target is currently unknown. Base quality data are lacking; no much larger clone is found one base away.

The library was obtained by the immunoSEQ multiplex PCR assay. A mixture of 60 forward primers for TCR Vbeta segments and 13 reverse primers for TCR Jbeta segments was used in the multiplex PCR. The CDR3 region of rearranged TCR beta genes was amplified from genomic DNA by a multiplex PCR assay. On the Illumina HiSeq System, the amplified TCR beta libraries were sequenced as 87-base-pair reads. On the study's bioinformatics: A later analysis counted tens of millions of unique TCR beta chains across the approximately 700 repertoires, and about 10 million of these chains were shared by at least two donors. To remove PCR and sequencing errors, raw reads were error-corrected and collapsed into unique sequences using a nearest-neighbor algorithm that merged closely related sequences. V, D and J gene segments were assigned by aligning CDR3 sequences to IMGT reference sequences. For a sequence to be retained, at least a six-nucleotide match to both a V gene segment and a J gene segment was required. A rearrangement was called productive if the CDR3 had no stop codons and remained in frame with V and J, and every other rearrangement was called non-productive. Following IMGT convention, CDR3 was defined as the stretch from the second conserved V-encoded cysteine to the conserved J-encoded phenylalanine. In an earlier analysis of around 570 of the donors, sequences lacking an unambiguous match to a single V gene segment were excluded. In an earlier analysis of some 590 of the donors, a V segment was called functional when productive rearrangements were above 56.7%, and segregating when the standard deviation between donors exceeded 5%. To diagnose cytomegalovirus status from the catalog of TCR beta chain sequences, a statistical classification framework was built. In a later analysis, V and J genes were assigned by comparing TCR nucleotide sequences against IMGT/GENE-DB human TR gene sequences. A later analysis assigned CDR3 sequences and most-parsimonious VDJ recombination scenarios with the TCRdist pipeline. A later analysis defined each TCR beta chain by its CDR3 amino acid sequence plus V-gene family, and excluded reads lacking a unique V-gene family. A later analysis removed several hundred highly shared, low-generation-probability nucleotide sequences to deal with suspected cross-contamination and a sequencing artifact. A later analysis calculated a clonal expansion index for each public chain from normalized within-repertoire ranks of inferred template counts. A later analysis computed generation probabilities with a VDJ recombination model fitted to out-of-frame rearrangements, and checked the results against IGoR. A later analysis scored TCR-TCR, TCR-HLA and TCR-CMV co-occurrence with hypergeometric tests, applying a repertoire-size bias correction to TCR pairs. A later analysis estimated false discovery rates by permuting HLA or CMV assignments 20 times. A later analysis grouped co-occurring TCRs with DBSCAN, adding TCRdist sequence similarity when clustering within HLA-allele-positive subsets. For co-occurrence clustering, repertoires with fewer than 30,000 or more than 120,000 public chains were excluded, along with 4 to 6 repertoires with anomalous nucleotide sharing. The table comes from immuneACCESS by way of TCRdb, which keeps in-frame sequences with V and J called. Part of the clones is missing from these tables; in studies checked, under half for an unresolved V gene and the rest for unknown reasons. Clone size and V and J calls were adopted from that table, with D and trimming inferred from the DNA. The sample table contains roughly 120,000 clones; only one count was recorded for 74% of them. The ten top clones hold approximately 10% of the sample.

Sequences were obtained from PBMCs. The V and J segments used are TRBV29-1 and TRBJ2-6; there is no confident call for the D gene. The receptor was derived from a woman between 50 and 59 years old in good health and CMV-seropositive. The CDR3 protein sequence reads: CSVGVYSGANVLTF. The bases read TGCAGCGTTGGAGTATACTCTGGGGCCAACGTCCTGACTTTC.